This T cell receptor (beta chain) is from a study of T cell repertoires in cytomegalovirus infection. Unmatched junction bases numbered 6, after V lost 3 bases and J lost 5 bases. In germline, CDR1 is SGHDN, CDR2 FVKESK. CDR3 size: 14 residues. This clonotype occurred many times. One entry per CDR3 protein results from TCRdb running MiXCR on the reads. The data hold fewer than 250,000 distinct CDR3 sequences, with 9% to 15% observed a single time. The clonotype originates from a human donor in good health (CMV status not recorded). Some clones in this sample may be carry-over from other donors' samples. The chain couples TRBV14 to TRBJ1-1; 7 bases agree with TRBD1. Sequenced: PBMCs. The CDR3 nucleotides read TGTGCCAGCAGCCAGGACTTGACAGGGACTGAAGCTTTCTTT. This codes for CASSQDLTGTEAFF.